This TCR beta chain is drawn from a study of CD8 T cells in Susac syndrome. V lost 3 bases and J 3 bases, leaving 9 bases between the germline ends. Germline assignment: CDR1 DFQATT and CDR2 SNEGSKA (reference sequence). The CDR3 loop spans 12 amino acids. RNA amounts of roughly 0.45 to 1 ug underwent reverse transcription with random hexamers. TCRdb reprocessed the immunoSEQ multiplex PCR reads via MiXCR and lists one record per CDR3 protein. Of more than 150,000 distinct CDR3 sequences listed, about 94% are singletons. A single count supports this clonotype. Sequencing was carried out using CD4+ T cells from PBMCs. This sequence was found in a human donor with Susac syndrome. The rearrangement joins TRBV20-1 to TRBJ2-7, with D possibly being TRBD2 (5 bases). CDR3 region: CSARAGLYEQYF. In DNA, the CDR3 is TGCAGTGCTAGGGCAGGACTCTACGAGCAGTACTTC.